This TCR beta chain was sequenced in a study of blood T cells in healthy people across ages. The authors ran a second PCR of 7 to 11 cycles using a sample-barcoded 5' primer and a J-beta primer mix. TCRdb re-called the 5' RACE reads with MiXCR, one entry per CDR3 protein. The repertoire holds around 710,000 distinct CDR3 sequences, around 40% seen once, with approximately 22% in the top ten. The CDR3 consists of 15 residues. The germline V gene encodes CDR1 SGHRS and CDR2 YFSETQ. V was pared by 5 bases and J by 5 bases, with 17 bases between. The sample holds a few counts of this clonotype. The specimen sequenced was blood. This sequence originates from a woman aged 55-69 years in good health. The rearrangement uses TRBV5-1 and TRBJ2-1; no definite D call. The CDR3 reads CASSPGFDWDNEQFF. In DNA, the CDR3 is TGCGCCAGCAGTCCTGGTTTTGATTGGGACAATGAGCAGTTCTTC.